These 30 T cell receptor beta chains originate from one sample sequenced in a study of T cells of healthy individuals. TCRdb ran MiXCR on the 5' RACE reads and lists one entry per CDR3 protein. The table shows about 41,000 distinct CDR3 sequences, with approximately 4.5% occurring only once. The receptor source for this set is a human donor in good health.

This clonotype was detected ten times or more. The rearrangement uses TRBV6-1 and TRBJ1-2; 7 positions agree with TRBD1. V trimming: 2 bases; J trimming: 4 bases; junction bases outside the gene matches: 7. Germline CDR1 MNHNS, CDR2 SASEGT. The CDR3 runs to 15 residues. CDR3: CASSEMGQTFYGYTF. CDR3 DNA: TGTGCCAGCAGTGAAATGGGACAGACTTTCTATGGCTACACCTTC.

The rearrangement joins TRBV9 to TRBJ1-1; D is unresolved. The germline V gene has CDR1 SGDLS and CDR2 YYNGEE. Trimming cost V 4 bases and J 1 base, with 14 bases left between them. This CDR3 contains 15 residues. The CDR3: CASSPLYGKNTEAFF. CDR3 nucleotides: TGTGCCAGCAGCCCCCTTTACGGCAAGAACACTGAAGCTTTCTTT.

This clonotype was counted ten times or more. The chain employs TRBV21-1 and TRBJ2-7. TRBV21-1 is recorded as a pseudogene. The CDR3 has 8 amino acids. CDR3 sequence: CASYEQYF. CDR3 DNA sequence: TGTGCCAGCTACGAGCAGTACTTC.

Ten or more counts support this clonotype. The chain links TRBV11-3 to TRBJ2-3; D is ambiguous. V was clipped by 5 bases and J by 8 bases, with 11 bases between them. CDR1 and CDR2 from the germline V gene are SGHNT and YENEEA. CDR3 length: 12 residues. For the CDR3, the DNA is TGTGCCAGCAGCGCGGCGTCGGGTACGCAGTATTTT. Amino acid sequence: CASSAASGTQYF.

The chain employs TRBV3-1 and TRBJ2-1; D unresolved. This CDR3 comprises 12 residues. V was pared by 1 base and J by 11 bases, with 9 bases between. CDR1 is LGHDT and CDR2 is YNNKEL in the germline V gene (reference sequence). Here the CDR3 DNA reads TGTGCCAGCAGCCAAGGCAAACGGCAGCAGTTCTTC. Amino acids: CASSQGKRQQFF.

At least ten counts were recorded for this clonotype. This chain connects TRBV30 to TRBJ1-4; 7 nucleotides align to TRBD1. This CDR3 has 16 residues. Germline loops: CDR1 GTSNPN, CDR2 SVGIG (reference sequence). J was trimmed by 3 bases and V by 1 base; bases with no gene match: 8. For the CDR3, the DNA is TGTGCCTGGAGTGAATACCGGGACAGACCTAATGAAAAACTGTTTTTT. Its translation is CAWSEYRDRPNEKLFF. Together with reference TRBV30 and TRBJ1-4, the CDR3 gives the full variable domain: SQTIHQWPATLVQPVGSPLSLECTVEGTSNPNLYWYRQAAGRGLQLLFYSVGIGQISSEVPQNLSASRPQDRQFILSSKKLLLSDSGFYLCAWSEYRDRPNEKLFFGSGTQLSVL.

Many counts were recorded for this clonotype. The V gene is TRBV28, the J gene TRBJ1-2, with no clear D. V lost 3 bases, J lost 8 bases, and 13 bases lay in between. CDR3 size: 13 residues. Germline CDR1 MDHEN, CDR2 SYDVKM. CDR3 loop: CASSFPSQRGYTF. The CDR3, as DNA: TGTGCCAGCAGTTTCCCATCCCAGCGGGGCTACACCTTC.

The chain recombines TRBV3-1 with TRBJ2-7; TRBD2 agrees at 7 bases. The CDR3 runs to 19 residues. The V segment lost 0 bases and the J segment 2 bases; nucleotides outside the gene matches: 16. Germline V CDR1 and CDR2: LGHDT, YNNKEL (reference sequence). The CDR3 sequence: CASSQDLTPSGLVAYEQYF. CDR3 bases: TGTGCCAGCAGCCAAGATCTTACCCCTAGCGGCCTTGTTGCCTACGAGCAGTACTTC.

This clonotype was recorded many times. V and J are TRBV6-2 or TRBV6-3 and TRBJ2-7, with unresolved D. Trimming cost V 4 bases and J 1 base, with 14 bases left between them. Germline CDR1 reads MNHEY; CDR2 reads SVGEGT. The CDR3 extends over 15 amino acids. The CDR3 DNA reads TGTGCCAGCAGTTCAGCAGGCGGTGGGTCCTACGAGCAGTACTTC. Protein product: CASSSAGGGSYEQYF.

The J gene is TRBJ1-4, the V gene TRBV6-1, with 9 bases matching TRBD1. The length of the CDR3 is 16 residues. Germline CDR1 is MNHNS and CDR2 is SASEGT. J gave up 8 bases and V 0 bases, and 7 bases lay outside the gene matches. The CDR3 here is CASSEAGGTGLEKLFF. Here the CDR3 DNA reads TGTGCCAGCAGTGAAGCTGGGGGGACAGGGCTAGAAAAACTGTTTTTT.

This clonotype was counted ten times or more. J is TRBJ2-5 and V is TRBV20-1; unclear D gene. The germline CDR1 and CDR2 sequences are DFQATT and SNEGSKA (reference sequence). This CDR3 has 10 residues. Trimming removed 3 bases at V and 3 bases at J, with 2 bases between. This CDR3 is CSASKETQYF. The CDR3 DNA reads as TGCAGTGCTAGCAAAGAGACCCAGTACTTC.

This clonotype was picked up many times. The V gene is TRBV29-1, the J gene TRBJ2-1; 7 bases match TRBD2. Germline V gene lookup returns CDR1 SQVTM and CDR2 ANQGSEA. V gave up 4 bases and J gave up 8 bases; unmatched junction bases: 11. The CDR3 totals 14 residues. CDR3 sequence: CSVGRAGFRYEQFF. As DNA, the CDR3 is TGCAGCGTTGGAAGAGCGGGGTTTCGGTATGAGCAGTTCTTC.

This clonotype was detected many times. The chain recombines TRBV19 with TRBJ2-1; 8 bases are shared with TRBD2. The V and J ends lost 5 bases and 0 bases, in that order; junction bases with no gene match: 18. This CDR3 has 20 residues. Germline CDR1 LNHDA, CDR2 SQIVND (reference sequence). CDR3 DNA: TGTGCCAGTAGTGCCCGGGGGGGACTGGCAACAATCAGCTCCTACAATGAGCAGTTCTTC. It is translated as CASSARGGLATISSYNEQFF. The variable domain in full, completed from reference TRBV19 and TRBJ2-1, reads DGGITQSPKYLFRKEGQNVTLSCEQNLNHDAMYWYRQDPGQGLRLIYYSQIVNDFQKGDIAEGYSVSREKKESFPLTVTSAQKNPTAFYLCASSARGGLATISSYNEQFFGPGTRLTVL.

At least ten counts were recorded for this clonotype. The J gene is TRBJ2-5, the V gene TRBV7-9, with TRBD1 identical over 7 bases. Germline CDR1 is SEHNR and CDR2 is FQNEAQ (reference sequence). The trim removed 8 bases at V and 5 bases at J, leaving 5 bases unmatched. The CDR3 has 12 residues. The CDR3 is CASGTVRETQYF. In nucleotides, the CDR3 is TGTGCCAGCGGGACAGTTAGGGAGACCCAGTACTTC.

This clonotype was recorded many times. J is TRBJ2-3 and V is TRBV10-2; D is uncertain. There are 15 residues in the CDR3. Germline CDR1 and CDR2: WSHSY and SAAADI. V dropped 0 bases and J dropped 1 base, with 8 bases sitting between them. The CDR3: CASSESYFGTDTQYF. The CDR3 coding sequence is TGCGCCAGCAGTGAGTCGTATTTTGGCACAGATACGCAGTATTTT.

This clonotype was recorded at least ten times. The chain couples TRBV28 to TRBJ2-1; TRBD2 matches at 11 bases. Germline lookup yields CDR1 MDHEN and CDR2 SYDVKM. V lost 9 bases, J lost 7 bases, and 5 bases stayed unmatched. The CDR3 loop spans 13 amino acids. CDR3: CASVGTSGNEQFF. CDR3 sequence (DNA): TGTGCCAGTGTAGGGACTAGCGGAAATGAGCAGTTCTTC. Looking up the rest from reference TRBV28 and TRBJ2-1 gives the full variable domain: DVKVTQSSRYLVKRTGEKVFLECVQDMDHENMFWYRQDPGLGLRLIYFSYDVKMKEKGDIPEGYSVSREKKERFSLILESASTNQTSMYLCASVGTSGNEQFFGPGTRLTVL.

The genes are TRBV6-6 and TRBJ1-4; D gene uncertain. The V end lost 0 bases, the J end lost 8 bases, and 10 bases lay between the germline ends. CDR3 length: 14 residues. The germline gives CDR1 MNHNY, CDR2 SVGAGI (reference sequence). CDR3 DNA sequence: TGTGCCAGCAGTTACTCAGCTCAGAGGGAAAAACTGTTTTTT. This translates into CASSYSAQREKLFF.

Many counts were recorded for this clonotype. The rearrangement links TRBV24-1 to TRBJ2-1; tentative D call: TRBD1 (5 bases). The germline CDR1 and CDR2 sequences are KGHDR and SFDVKD. The CDR3 totals 15 residues. Between the trimmed V and J ends, which lost 4 bases and 4 bases, there was a span of 13 bases. In DNA, the CDR3 is TGTGCCACCAGTGAGACAGCAGGAAAGTACAATGAGCAGTTCTTC. As protein: CATSETAGKYNEQFF.

This clonotype has a count of ten or more. This chain uses TRBV2 with TRBJ2-3; the match to TRBD1 covers 7 bases. Germline values: CDR1 SNHLY, CDR2 FYNNEI. V lost 6 bases to trimming and J lost 1 base; unmatched junction nucleotides: 7. This CDR3 is 15 amino acids long. The CDR3 DNA reads TGTGCCAGCAGCCCAGACAGGGCGGGCACAGATACGCAGTATTTT. It encodes CASSPDRAGTDTQYF.

This clonotype turned up a few times. J is TRBJ1-3 and V is TRBV20-1; D ambiguous. Per germline, CDR1 DFQATT and CDR2 SNEGSKA (reference sequence). This CDR3 region has 11 residues. Trimming removed 4 bases at V and 4 bases at J, with 5 bases between. The CDR3 is CSATVGNTIYF. The CDR3, as DNA: TGCAGTGCTACCGTAGGAAACACCATATATTTT.

This clonotype was found a few times. The CDR3 coding sequence is TGTGCCAGCAGCCCAGGGATAGGGTACGAGCAGTACTTC. This codes for CASSPGIGYEQYF. V is TRBV7-8 and J is TRBJ2-7; weak D call: TRBD1 (5 bases). CDR1 and CDR2 (germline): SGHVS, FQNEAQ. V was clipped by 5 bases and J by 4 bases, with 12 bases between them. This CDR3 is 13 amino acids long.

This clonotype was detected ten times or more. The chain recombines TRBV9 with TRBJ2-5; the D gene is possibly TRBD2 (7 bases). V lost 0 bases and J lost 1, with 13 bases in between. This CDR3 region has 16 residues. In germline, CDR1 is SGDLS, CDR2 YYNGEE. The DNA of the CDR3 is TGTGCCAGCAGCGTAGAGGGGGGAGGGCCCCAAGAGACCCAGTACTTC. Amino acids: CASSVEGGGPQETQYF.

This clonotype showed up many times. The DNA for the CDR3 is TGTGCCAGCAGCTTAGAAGTGACAGGGGGCTACGAGCAGTACTTC. Translating gives CASSLEVTGGYEQYF. This chain joins TRBV7-2 and TRBJ2-7, with 9 bases fitting TRBD1. CDR3 size: 15 residues. The V segment lost 1 base and the J segment 3 bases; nucleotides outside the gene matches: 4. Germline loops: CDR1 SGHTA, CDR2 FQGNSA.

This clonotype has only a few counts. V gene TRBV28 combines with J gene TRBJ2-1; 7 bases match TRBD2. Trimming at V came to 3 bases and at J to 6 bases, leaving 17 bases not matched to a gene. CDR1 is MDHEN, CDR2 SYDVKM, per germline. The CDR3 sequence is 18 residues long. CDR3 in amino acids: CASSFLGVGGGEGNEQFF. The CDR3 DNA sequence: TGTGCCAGCAGTTTCCTTGGTGTAGGTGGGGGGGAGGGCAATGAGCAGTTCTTC.

Ten or more counts support this clonotype. The chain recombines TRBV6-5 with TRBJ1-2; the match to TRBD1 covers 12 bases. Per germline, CDR1 MNHEY and CDR2 SVGAGI. V was clipped by 5 bases and J by 4 bases; unmatched bases: 5. CDR3 length equals 15 residues. The CDR3 DNA sequence: TGTGCCAGCAGTCCCGGGACAGGGGGCCCCTATGGCTACACCTTC. Its protein product is CASSPGTGGPYGYTF.

This clonotype was seen many times. The chain has TRBV9 and TRBJ1-2; 8 positions match TRBD1. The CDR3 is 14 residues long. Trimming at V came to 0 bases and at J to 8 bases, leaving 6 bases not matched to a gene. From germline, CDR1 is SGDLS and CDR2 YYNGEE. CDR3 nucleotides: TGTGCCAGCAGCGTAGATGGGACAGGAGACGGCTACACCTTC. It is translated as CASSVDGTGDGYTF.

This clonotype occurred many times. This chain joins TRBV7-3 and TRBJ2-3; 14 nucleotides agree with TRBD2. V lost 6 bases to trimming and J lost 3 bases; unmatched junction nucleotides: 5. There are 16 residues in the CDR3. In germline, CDR1 is SGHTA, CDR2 FQGTGA. The CDR3 here is CASRSGTSGGTDTQYF. CDR3 sequence (DNA): TGTGCCAGCAGATCCGGGACTAGCGGGGGAACAGATACGCAGTATTTT.

This chain joins TRBV7-8 and TRBJ1-4; D is undetermined. Trimming pared 3 bases from V and 3 bases from J, leaving 14 bases between. The CDR3 is 16 residues long. Germline-derived CDR1 and CDR2 are SGHVS and FQNEAQ. The CDR3 sequence is CASSFISGNPNEKLFF. CDR3 nucleotides: TGTGCCAGCAGCTTCATTTCGGGAAACCCTAATGAAAAACTGTTTTTT.

The chain is built from TRBV2 and TRBJ2-2; D is unresolved. The CDR3 length is 12 residues. The germline CDR1 and CDR2 sequences are SNHLY and FYNNEI. The germline V and J ends were trimmed by 4 bases and 3 bases, with 3 bases remaining between them. The CDR3 loop reads CASSGDTGELFF. CDR3 in DNA: TGTGCCAGCAGTGGTGACACCGGGGAGCTGTTTTTT.

In this sample, this clonotype turned up many times. CDR3 in amino acids: CASSYTRGTYEQYF. CDR3 DNA sequence: TGTGCCAGCAGTTACACCAGGGGGACCTACGAGCAGTACTTC. The V and J genes are TRBV6-2 or TRBV6-3 and TRBJ2-7; 7 bases align to TRBD1. CDR1 and CDR2 from the germline V gene are MNHEY and SVGEGT. CDR3 length: 14 residues. J lost 2 bases, V lost 2 bases, and 3 bases had no gene match.